The entry that follows covers one TCR beta chain sequence. The sample originates from a study of blood T cell repertoires in COVID-19. The assay was immunoSEQ multiplex PCR, and TCRdb's table has in-frame clones only and misses some. The sample records about 220,000 clones, roughly 84% being singletons. The sequenced sample was peripheral blood. This TCR derives from a man aged 50-59 years who had recovered from COVID-19.

As DNA, the CDR3 is TGTGCCATCAGTGGACAGACGAGCTCCTACAATGAGCAGTTCTTC. Translation gives CAISGQTSSYNEQFF. This sequence joins TRBV10-3 and TRBJ2-1; D might be TRBD1 (5 bases). Per the germline V gene, CDR1 is ENHRY and CDR2 is SYGVKD. V was cut by 4 bases and J by 0 bases, with 10 bases left in between. This CDR3 is 15 amino acids long.